This T cell receptor beta chain was profiled in a study of T-cell reconstitution after alpha-beta-depleted transplantation in children. The germline V gene encodes CDR1 MNHEY and CDR2 SVGAGI. The V and J ends lost 8 bases and 2 bases, in that order; junction bases with no gene match: 6. CDR3 length equals 14 residues. Unique molecular identifiers were incorporated into the prepared TCRbeta library. Each CDR3 protein is one row after TCRdb ran MiXCR on the PCR reads. This sample has 600,000 to 700,000 distinct CDR3 sequences, with 16% found just once. This clonotype was detected only a few times. V is TRBV6-5 and J is TRBJ2-3; 8 bases are shared with TRBD2. The input for sequencing was PBMCs from the stem cell graft donor, taken from the stem cell graft. The receptor was isolated from a human donor who donated a stem cell graft to a child with acute myeloid leukemia. The CDR3 DNA reads as TGTGCCAGCGACCCGGGAGGGACCACAGATACGCAGTATTTT. This gives the protein CASDPGGTTDTQYF.